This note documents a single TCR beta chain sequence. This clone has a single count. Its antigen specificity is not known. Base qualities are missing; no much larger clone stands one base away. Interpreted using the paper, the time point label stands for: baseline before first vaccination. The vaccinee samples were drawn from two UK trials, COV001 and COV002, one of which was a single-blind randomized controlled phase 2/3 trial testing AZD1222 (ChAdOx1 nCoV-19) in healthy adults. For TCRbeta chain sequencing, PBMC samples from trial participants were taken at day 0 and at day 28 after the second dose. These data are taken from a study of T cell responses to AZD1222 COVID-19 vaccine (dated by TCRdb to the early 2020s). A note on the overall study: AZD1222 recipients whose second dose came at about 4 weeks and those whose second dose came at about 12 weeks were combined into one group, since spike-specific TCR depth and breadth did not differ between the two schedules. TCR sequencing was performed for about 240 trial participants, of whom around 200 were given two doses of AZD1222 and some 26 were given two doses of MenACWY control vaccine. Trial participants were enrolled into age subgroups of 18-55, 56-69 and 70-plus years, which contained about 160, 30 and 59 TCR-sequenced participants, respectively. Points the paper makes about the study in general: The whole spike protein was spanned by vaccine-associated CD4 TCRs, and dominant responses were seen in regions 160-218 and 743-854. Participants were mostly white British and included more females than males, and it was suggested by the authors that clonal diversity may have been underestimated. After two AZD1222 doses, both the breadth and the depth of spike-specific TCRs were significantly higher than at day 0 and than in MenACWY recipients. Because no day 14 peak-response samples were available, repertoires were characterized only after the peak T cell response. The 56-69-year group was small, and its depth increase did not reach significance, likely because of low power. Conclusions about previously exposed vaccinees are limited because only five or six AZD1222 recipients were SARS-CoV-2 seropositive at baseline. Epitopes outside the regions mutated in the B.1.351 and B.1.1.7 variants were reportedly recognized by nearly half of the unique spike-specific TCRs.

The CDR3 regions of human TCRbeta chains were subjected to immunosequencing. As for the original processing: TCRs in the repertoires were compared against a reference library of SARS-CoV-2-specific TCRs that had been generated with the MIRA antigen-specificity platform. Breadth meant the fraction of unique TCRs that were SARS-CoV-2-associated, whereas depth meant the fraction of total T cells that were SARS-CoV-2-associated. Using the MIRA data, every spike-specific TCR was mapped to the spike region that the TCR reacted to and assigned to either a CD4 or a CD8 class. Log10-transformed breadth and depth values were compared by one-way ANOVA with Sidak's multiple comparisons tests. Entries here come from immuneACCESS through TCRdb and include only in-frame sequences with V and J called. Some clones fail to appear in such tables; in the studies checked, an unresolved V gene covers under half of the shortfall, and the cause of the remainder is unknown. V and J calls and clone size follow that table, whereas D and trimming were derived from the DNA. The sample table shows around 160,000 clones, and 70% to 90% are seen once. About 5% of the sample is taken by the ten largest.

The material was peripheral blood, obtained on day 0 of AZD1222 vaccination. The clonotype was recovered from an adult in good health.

The nucleotide sequence reads TGTGCCAGCAGCCGGGATCAGGGGGGCTACACCTTC. Translated, this is CASSRDQGGYTF. This chain is built from TRBV7-9 and TRBJ1-2; 6 matching bases give a weak D call of TRBD1. The trim is 5 bases for V and 8 bases for J, with a gap of 12 bases between the germline ends. The CDR3, cysteine through phenylalanine, is 12 amino acids long. Left in the record is the CDR3 DNA by itself, 36 bases read in frame from the first base. The germline V gene (reference sequence) specifies SEHNR as CDR1 and FQNEAQ as CDR2.